The present T cell receptor beta chain was sequenced within a study of lymphopenia after photon versus proton radiotherapy. Concerning this clone itself: Its antigen is not known.

Study-wide results and caveats: Only patients who died were analyzed for survival; proton advantage is unproven. Photon-treated patients lost naive T cells and TCR diversity; proton-treated stayed stable. A bigger post-nadir fall in TCR diversity correlated inversely with survival time in deceased patients. Post-nadir diversity loss with photons came from oligoclonal expansion, particularly CD8+ Temra cells.

The V segment lost 4 bases and the J segment 4 bases; nucleotides outside the gene matches: 9. CDR1 and CDR2 (germline): LGHNA, YSLEER. This CDR3 has 15 residues. The protocol was immunoSEQ multiplex PCR, while the TCRdb copy is restricted to in-frame clones and leaves out a portion. The data hold tens of thousands of clones, with around 94% observed a single time. This receptor was obtained from a woman aged 50 to 60 with cholangiocarcinoma. The rearrangement uses TRBV4-3 and TRBJ1-2, with 7 bases matching TRBD1. Sequenced here: peripheral blood, sampled from a patient treated with photon-based radiotherapy. CDR3 sequence (DNA): TGCGCCAGCAGCCCCGAAGGGGGACAGTTCTATGGCTACACCTTC. Translated: CASSPEGGQFYGYTF.